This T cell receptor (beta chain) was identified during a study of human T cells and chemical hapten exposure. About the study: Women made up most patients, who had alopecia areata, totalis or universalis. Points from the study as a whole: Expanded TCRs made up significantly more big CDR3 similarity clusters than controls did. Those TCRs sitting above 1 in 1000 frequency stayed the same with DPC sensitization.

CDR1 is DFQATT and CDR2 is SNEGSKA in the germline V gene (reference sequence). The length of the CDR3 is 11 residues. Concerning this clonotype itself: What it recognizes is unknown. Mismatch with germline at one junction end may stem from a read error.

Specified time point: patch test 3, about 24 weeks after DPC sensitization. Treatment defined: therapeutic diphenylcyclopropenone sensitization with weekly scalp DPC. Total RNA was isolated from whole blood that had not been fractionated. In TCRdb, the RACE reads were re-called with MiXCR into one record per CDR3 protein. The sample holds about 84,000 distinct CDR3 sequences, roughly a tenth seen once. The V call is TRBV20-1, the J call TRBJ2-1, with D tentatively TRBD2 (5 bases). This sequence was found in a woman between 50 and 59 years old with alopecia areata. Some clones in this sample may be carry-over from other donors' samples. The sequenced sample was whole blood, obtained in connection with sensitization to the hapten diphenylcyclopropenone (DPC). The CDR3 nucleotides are TGCAGTCCTAGCTCTAGGGATGAGCAGTTCTTC. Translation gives CSPSSRDEQFF.